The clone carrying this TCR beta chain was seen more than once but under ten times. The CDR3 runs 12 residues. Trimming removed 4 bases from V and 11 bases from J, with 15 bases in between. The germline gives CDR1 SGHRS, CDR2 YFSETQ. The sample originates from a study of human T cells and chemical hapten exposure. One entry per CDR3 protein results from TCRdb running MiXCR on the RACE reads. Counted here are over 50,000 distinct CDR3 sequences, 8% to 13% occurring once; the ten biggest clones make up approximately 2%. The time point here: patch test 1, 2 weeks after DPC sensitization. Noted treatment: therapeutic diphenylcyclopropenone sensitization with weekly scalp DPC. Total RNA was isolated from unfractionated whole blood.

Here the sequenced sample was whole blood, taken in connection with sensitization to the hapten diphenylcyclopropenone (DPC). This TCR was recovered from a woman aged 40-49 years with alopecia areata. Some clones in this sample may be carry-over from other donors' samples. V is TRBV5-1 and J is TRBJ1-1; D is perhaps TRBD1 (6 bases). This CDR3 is CASSPTGQRAFF. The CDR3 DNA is TGCGCCAGCAGCCCAACAGGGCAGAGGGCTTTCTTT.